This is a list of T cell receptor beta chains from one sample in a study of regulatory T cells in long-lasting Graves disease. TCRdb recomputed calls from the multiplex PCR reads with MiXCR, one row per CDR3 protein. The table lists roughly 560,000 distinct CDR3 sequences, about 16% of them singletons. This sample also appeared in a second study, on T cells in Graves' hyperthyroidism and ophthalmopathy.

The sample here was peripheral blood mononuclear cells (PBMCs), taken at new diagnosis, from a patient treated with antithyroid drugs. All receptors come from a middle-aged woman with Graves disease. CDR3s include the opening cysteine and the closing phenylalanine or tryptophan. A D gene is named only where the DNA matches it firmly. Clone size is given for some rows only: seen once, a few or many times, or a class if the clone is expanded.

>TRBJ1-2|NA|TRBV6-9|few
CASSYSNGNGYTF
TGTGCCAGCAGTTACTCGAACGGAAATGGCTACACCTTC
>TRBJ1-6|TRBD1|TRBV19|NA
CASSAHAPSTGEGSPLHF
TGTGCCAGTAGTGCCCACGCGCCTTCAACAGGGGAAGGGTCACCCCTCCACTTT
>TRBJ2-5|NA|TRBV29-1|many
CSVDGGWETQYF
TGCAGCGTTGACGGGGGATGGGAGACCCAGTACTTC
>TRBJ2-5|TRBD2|TRBV3-1|many
CASSQDRLAGISGGETQYF
TGTGCCAGCAGCCAAGATCGTCTAGCGGGGATTTCAGGAGGAGAGACCCAGTACTTC
>TRBJ2-1|TRBD2|TRBV2|many
CASSRGLSGGPNEQFF
TGTGCCAGCAGTAGGGGTCTAAGCGGGGGACCCAATGAGCAGTTCTTC
>TRBJ2-5|TRBD1|TRBV27|many
CASRDRGLETQYF
TGTGCCAGCAGAGACAGGGGATTGGAGACCCAGTACTTC
>TRBJ1-2|TRBD1|TRBV6-9|many
CASSSRQGAGYGYTF
TGTGCCAGCAGTTCCAGACAGGGGGCGGGGTATGGCTACACCTTC
>TRBJ2-3|NA|TRBV11-2|many
CASSYYRRSTDTQYF
TGTGCCAGCAGCTACTACCGACGGAGCACAGATACGCAGTATTTT
>TRBJ1-1|TRBD1|TRBV3-1|many
CASSHDRGATEAFF
TGTGCCAGCAGCCACGACAGGGGGGCCACTGAAGCTTTCTTT
>TRBJ1-2|NA|TRBV30|many
CAWKFGGYTF
TGTGCCTGGAAATTCGGGGGCTACACCTTC
>TRBJ2-1|TRBD1|TRBV20-1|NA
CSATGTAYNEQFF
TGCAGTGCTACCGGGACAGCTTACAATGAGCAGTTCTTC
>TRBJ2-1|NA|TRBV18|once
CASSPPGGTPHNEQFF
TGTGCCAGCTCACCACCAGGCGGGACCCCGCACAATGAGCAGTTCTTC
>TRBJ2-3|NA|TRBV10-3|few
CAISESIVSTDTQYF
TGTGCCATCAGTGAGTCGATCGTTAGCACAGATACGCAGTATTTT
>TRBJ1-1|NA|TRBV19|many
CASSIKQGITEAFF
TGTGCCAGTAGTATCAAACAGGGCATCACTGAAGCTTTCTTT
>TRBJ2-1|TRBD1|TRBV7-9|NA
CASRTDRGQYNEQFF
TGTGCCAGCAGGACTGACAGGGGACAATACAATGAGCAGTTCTTC
>TRBJ2-7|TRBD2|TRBV5-1|NA
CASSLGVAGYHEQYF
TGCGCCAGCAGCTTGGGAGTAGCGGGGTATCACGAGCAGTACTTC
>TRBJ1-3|NA|TRBV28|NA
CASSFGGSAGNTIYF
TGTGCCAGCAGTTTTGGCGGCAGCGCCGGAAACACCATATATTTT